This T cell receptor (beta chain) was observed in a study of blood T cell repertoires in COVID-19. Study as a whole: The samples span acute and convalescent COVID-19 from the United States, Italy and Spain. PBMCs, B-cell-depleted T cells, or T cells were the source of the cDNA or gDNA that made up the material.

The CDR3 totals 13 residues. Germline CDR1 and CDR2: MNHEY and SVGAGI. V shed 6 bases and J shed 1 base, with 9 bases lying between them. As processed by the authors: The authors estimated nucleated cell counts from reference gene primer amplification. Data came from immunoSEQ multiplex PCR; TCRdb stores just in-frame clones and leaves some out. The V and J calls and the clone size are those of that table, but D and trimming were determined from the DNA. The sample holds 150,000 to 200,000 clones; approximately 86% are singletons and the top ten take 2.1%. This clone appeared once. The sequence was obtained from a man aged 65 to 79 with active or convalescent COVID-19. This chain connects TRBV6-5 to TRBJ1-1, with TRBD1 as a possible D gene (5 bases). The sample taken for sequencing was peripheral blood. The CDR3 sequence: CASSAGQNTEAFF. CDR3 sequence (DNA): TGTGCCAGCAGCGCAGGACAGAACACTGAAGCTTTCTTT.